The rows below give T cell receptor beta chains drawn from one sample of a study of cytomegalovirus exposure and HLA in healthy donors. TCRdb's table, derived via immunoSEQ multiplex PCR, lists solely in-frame clones and lacks some. Found here are over 100,000 clones, approximately 80% of them singletons; the top ten hold about 2.7%. Material for sequencing was PBMCs. Receptor source: a young woman in good health and CMV-seropositive. Each CDR3 is given with its conserved first and last residue. D genes are given only for firm matches. The listing skips clone size in some rows; elsewhere it reads once, few, many or a size class.

V	J	size	D	CDR3	DNA
TRBV7-9	TRBJ2-1	few	-	CASSPGVGAGEQFF	TGTGCCAGCAGCCCGGGGGTAGGGGCTGGTGAGCAGTTCTTC
TRBV6-5	TRBJ1-1	-	TRBD1	CASSYVGRQGSFF	TGTGCCAGCAGTTACGTAGGGAGACAGGGGTCTTTCTTT
TRBV6-1	TRBJ2-1	-	TRBD2	CASLREAQYNEQFF	TGTGCCAGCTTGCGGGAGGCCCAGTACAATGAGCAGTTCTTC
TRBV28	TRBJ2-5	-	TRBD1	CASSLRPRSTGGQETQYF	TGTGCCAGCAGTCTCAGACCCCGTTCGACAGGGGGCCAAGAGACCCAGTACTTC
TRBV5-4	TRBJ2-3	-	-	CASSLAGGGDTQYF	TGTGCCAGCAGCTTGGCTGGAGGAGGAGATACGCAGTATTTT
TRBV7-8	TRBJ2-7	-	-	CASSLTRTGRVHEQYF	TGTGCCAGCAGCTTAACTAGGACAGGGAGGGTTCACGAGCAGTACTTC
TRBV5-5	TRBJ1-2	-	-	CASSTASNYGYTF	TGTGCCAGCAGCACAGCTTCTAACTATGGCTACACCTTC
TRBV5-5	TRBJ1-5	-	TRBD1	CASSLVGQGSNQPQHF	TGTGCCAGCAGCTTGGTCGGACAGGGTAGCAATCAGCCCCAGCATTTT
TRBV11-2	TRBJ2-2	-	TRBD2	CASRQPGLAASGDVGELFF	TGTGCCAGCAGGCAACCGGGACTAGCGGCCTCTGGGGACGTCGGGGAGCTGTTTTTT
TRBV7-3	TRBJ2-7	-	-	CASSLGGGQTNEQYF	TGTGCCAGCAGCTTAGGGGGAGGCCAAACCAACGAGCAGTACTTC
TRBV5-5	TRBJ2-7	few	-	CASSLRDLDYEQYF	TGTGCCAGCAGCTTACGGGACTTAGACTACGAGCAGTACTTC
TRBV5-5	TRBJ1-2	-	-	CASSTIRPAGGNYGYTF	TGTGCCAGCAGCACTATTCGGCCCGCCGGTGGTAACTATGGCTACACCTTC
TRBV19	TRBJ2-1	-	-	CASNWRPGYNEQFF	TGTGCCAGTAATTGGAGGCCGGGCTACAATGAGCAGTTCTTC
TRBV5-8	TRBJ1-4	-	-	CASSLGRGELFF	TGTGCCAGCAGCTTGGGCCGGGGAGAACTGTTTTTT
TRBV28	TRBJ2-5	-	TRBD1	CASSFDRDLQETQYF	TGTGCCAGCAGTTTTGACAGGGACCTCCAAGAGACCCAGTACTTC
TRBV7-9	TRBJ2-3	-	TRBD2	CASSLAPWTSGSPDTQYF	TGTGCCAGCAGCTTAGCTCCCTGGACTAGCGGGAGCCCAGATACGCAGTATTTT
TRBV7-9	TRBJ2-3	-	-	CASSRDTDTQYF	TGTGCCAGCAGCCGGGACACGGATACGCAGTATTTT
TRBV25-1	TRBJ1-4	once	TRBD1	CASSSQGVVEKLFF	TGTGCCAGCAGTTCACAGGGGGTGGTGGAAAAACTGTTTTTT
TRBV11-2	TRBJ2-3	-	-	CASSAQAAVTDTQYF	TGTGCCAGCAGCGCACAGGCCGCAGTAACAGATACGCAGTATTTT
TRBV7-3	TRBJ2-5	-	-	CASSLIGPRETQYF	TGTGCCAGCAGCTTAATTGGTCCTCGGGAGACCCAGTACTTC
TRBV5-4	TRBJ2-1	-	TRBD2	CASSLELAGRNEQFF	TGTGCCAGCAGCTTGGAGCTAGCGGGACGGAATGAGCAGTTCTTC
TRBV20-1	TRBJ2-3	-	-	CSGSVRDTQYF	TGCAGTGGTTCGGTCCGAGATACGCAGTATTTT
TRBV28	TRBJ1-5	once	-	CASSSDLGTPYSNQPQHF	TGTGCCAGCAGTTCGGACCTCGGGACACCTTATAGCAATCAGCCCCAGCATTTT
TRBV5-1	TRBJ1-2	-	TRBD1	CASSLRDRDPGGYTF	TGCGCCAGCAGCCTTAGGGACAGGGATCCGGGGGGCTACACCTTC
TRBV13	TRBJ2-7	-	TRBD1	CASSPKGTGRNEQYF	TGTGCCAGCAGCCCTAAAGGGACAGGGAGGAACGAGCAGTACTTC
TRBV15	TRBJ1-2	-	-	CATSRVRGPGYTF	TGTGCCACCAGCAGAGTCAGGGGACCTGGCTACACCTTC
TRBV2	TRBJ1-4	-	TRBD1	CASREGQGANEKLFF	TGTGCCAGCAGAGAGGGACAGGGGGCTAATGAAAAACTGTTTTTT
TRBV19	TRBJ1-5	-	-	CASSMARSRGRDQPQHF	TGTGCCAGTAGTATGGCGAGGAGCAGGGGAAGGGATCAGCCCCAGCATTTT
TRBV5-1	TRBJ2-1	few	TRBD2	CASSLAFDGLADRRFF	TGCGCCAGCAGCTTGGCCTTTGACGGACTAGCGGACCGCCGGTTCTTC
TRBV5-1	TRBJ2-4	-	-	CASSLDGNIQYF	TGCGCCAGCAGCCTAGATGGGAACATTCAGTACTTC
TRBV30	TRBJ2-3	few	-	CAWSVGQSTDTQYF	TGTGCCTGGAGTGTAGGACAGAGCACAGATACGCAGTATTTT